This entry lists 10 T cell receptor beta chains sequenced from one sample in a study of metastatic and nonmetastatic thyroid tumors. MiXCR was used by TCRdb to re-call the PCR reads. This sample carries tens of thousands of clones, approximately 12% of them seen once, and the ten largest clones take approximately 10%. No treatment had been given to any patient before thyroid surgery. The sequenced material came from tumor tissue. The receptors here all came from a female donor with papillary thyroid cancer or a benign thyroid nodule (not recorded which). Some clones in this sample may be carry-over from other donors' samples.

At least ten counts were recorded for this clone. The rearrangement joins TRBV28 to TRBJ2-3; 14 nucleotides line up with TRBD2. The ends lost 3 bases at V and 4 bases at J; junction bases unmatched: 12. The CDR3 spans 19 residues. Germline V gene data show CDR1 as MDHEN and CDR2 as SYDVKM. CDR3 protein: CASSFSGTSGSMAADTQYF. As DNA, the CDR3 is TGTGCCAGCAGTTTTAGCGGGACTAGCGGGAGCATGGCGGCAGATACGCAGTATTTT.

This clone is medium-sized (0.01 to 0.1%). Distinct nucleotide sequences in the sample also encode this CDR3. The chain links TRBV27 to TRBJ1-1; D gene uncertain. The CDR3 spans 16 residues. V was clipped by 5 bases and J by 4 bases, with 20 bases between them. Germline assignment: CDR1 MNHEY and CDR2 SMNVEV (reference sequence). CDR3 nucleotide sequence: TGTGCCAGCAGTCTCTCCCCCGCCGGGAGCGTCACTGAAGCTTTCTTT. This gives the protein CASSLSPAGSVTEAFF.

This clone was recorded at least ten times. CDR3 sequence reads: CASSIGARRSNYGYTF. The CDR3 DNA reads as TGTGCCAGTAGTATAGGAGCCCGCCGTTCTAACTATGGCTACACCTTC. The V call is TRBV19, the J call TRBJ1-2; D not resolved. Per germline, CDR1 LNHDA and CDR2 SQIVND (reference sequence). V was pared by 1 base and J by 0 bases, with 12 bases between. The CDR3 covers 16 residues.

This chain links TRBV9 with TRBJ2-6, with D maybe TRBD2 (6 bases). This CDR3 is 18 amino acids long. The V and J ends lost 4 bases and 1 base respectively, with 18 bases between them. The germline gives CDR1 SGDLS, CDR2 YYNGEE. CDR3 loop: CASSPRGREESGANVLTF. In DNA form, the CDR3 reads TGTGCCAGCAGCCCCCGGGGCAGGGAGGAGTCTGGGGCCAACGTCCTGACTTTC.

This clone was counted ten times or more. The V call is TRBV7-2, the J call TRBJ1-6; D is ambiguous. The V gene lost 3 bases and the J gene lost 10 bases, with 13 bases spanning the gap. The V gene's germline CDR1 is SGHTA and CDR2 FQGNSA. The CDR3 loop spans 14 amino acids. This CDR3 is CASSFWATGSPLHF. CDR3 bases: TGTGCCAGCAGCTTTTGGGCCACTGGGTCACCCCTCCACTTT.

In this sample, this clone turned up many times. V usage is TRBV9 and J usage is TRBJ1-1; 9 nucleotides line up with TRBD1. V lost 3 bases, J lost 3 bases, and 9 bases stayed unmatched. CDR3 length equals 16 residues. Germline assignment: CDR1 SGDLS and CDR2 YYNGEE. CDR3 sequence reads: CASSASPGQGYTEAFF. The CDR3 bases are TGTGCCAGCAGCGCGTCACCGGGACAGGGATACACTGAAGCTTTCTTT.

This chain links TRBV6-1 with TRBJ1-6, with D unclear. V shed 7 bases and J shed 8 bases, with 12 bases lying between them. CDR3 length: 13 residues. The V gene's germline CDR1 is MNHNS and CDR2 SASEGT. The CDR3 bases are TGTGCCAGCATAGGCGGACTACATTCACCCCTCCACTTT. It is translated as CASIGGLHSPLHF.

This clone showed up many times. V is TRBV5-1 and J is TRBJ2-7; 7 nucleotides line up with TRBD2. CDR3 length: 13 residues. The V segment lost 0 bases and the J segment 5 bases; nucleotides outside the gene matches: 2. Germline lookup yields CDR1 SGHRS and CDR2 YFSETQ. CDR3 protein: CASSLAGGNEQYF. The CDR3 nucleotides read TGCGCCAGCAGCTTGGCCGGGGGGAACGAGCAGTACTTC.

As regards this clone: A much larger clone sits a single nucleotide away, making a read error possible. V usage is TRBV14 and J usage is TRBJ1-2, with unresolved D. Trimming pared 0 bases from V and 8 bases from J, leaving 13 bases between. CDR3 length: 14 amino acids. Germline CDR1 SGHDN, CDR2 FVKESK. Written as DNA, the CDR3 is TGTGCCAGCAGCCAAGAGGCCACCTTGGTAGGCTACACCTTC. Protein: CASSQEATLVGYTF.

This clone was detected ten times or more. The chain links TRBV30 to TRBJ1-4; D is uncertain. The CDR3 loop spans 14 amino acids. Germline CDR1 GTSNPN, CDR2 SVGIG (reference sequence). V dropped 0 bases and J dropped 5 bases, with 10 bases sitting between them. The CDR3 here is CAWSVGLSNEKLFF. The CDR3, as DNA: TGTGCCTGGAGTGTCGGCTTAAGCAATGAAAAACTGTTTTTT.